The clone carrying this T cell receptor (beta chain) occurred once. Antigen: not known. Time point indicated: cycle 4 day 1 (C4D1), after five to seven weeks of nivolumab. All patients relapsed after autologous stem cell transplantation, and brentuximab vedotin exposure varied. Thawed PBMCs supplied CD8+ T cells via magnetic negative selection. Responses achieved at best were complete response, partial response or progressive disease. TCRdb's copy holds only in-frame clones and misses some; the assay was immunoSEQ multiplex PCR. The sample lists 15,000 to 25,000 clones; approximately 88% were seen once. These data come from a study of PD-1 blockade in classical Hodgkin lymphoma. Findings of the study overall: Patients were excluded if nivolumab began under 1 year after ASCT (the autologous transplant). Unlike CD8+ TCR diversity, which did not rise significantly by C4D1, CD4+ TCR diversity did. Baseline diversity in complete responders resembled that of newly diagnosed patients.

The TCR was taken from a human donor with classical Hodgkin lymphoma. The sample was CD8+ T cells from blood, taken before the fourth cycle of nivolumab.

The CDR3 nucleotides read TGCAGCGTTGAAGGCATTCGGGACCAACCAACCATTCAGTACTTC. Translated, it gives CSVEGIRDQPTIQYF. The rearrangement uses TRBV29-1 and TRBJ2-4; D possibly uses TRBD1 or TRBD2 (5 bases each). Germline V CDR1 and CDR2: SQVTM, ANQGSEA. This CDR3 has 15 amino acids. Trimming removed 1 base from V and 9 bases from J, with 19 bases in between.